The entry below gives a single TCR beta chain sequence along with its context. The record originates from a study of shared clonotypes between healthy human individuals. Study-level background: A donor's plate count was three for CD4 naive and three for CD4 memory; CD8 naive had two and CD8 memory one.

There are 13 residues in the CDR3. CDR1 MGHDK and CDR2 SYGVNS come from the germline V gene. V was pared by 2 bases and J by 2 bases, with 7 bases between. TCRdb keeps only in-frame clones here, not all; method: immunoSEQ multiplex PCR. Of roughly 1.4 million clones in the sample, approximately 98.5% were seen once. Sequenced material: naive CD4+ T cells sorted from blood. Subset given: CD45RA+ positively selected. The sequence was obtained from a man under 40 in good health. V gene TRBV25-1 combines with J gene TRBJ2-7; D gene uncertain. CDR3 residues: CASSEVGTYEQYF. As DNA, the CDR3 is TGTGCCAGCAGTGAAGTCGGCACCTACGAGCAGTACTTC.